One TCR beta chain is described in this entry. The method was immunoSEQ multiplex PCR; TCRdb's version includes in-frame clones alone and lacks a portion of them. The repertoire holds under 2.5 million clones, with 85% to 95% as singletons. The entry originates in a study of shared clonotypes between healthy human individuals. Trimming cost V 1 base and J 6 bases; bases outside gene matches: 2. CDR1 is SEHNR and CDR2 is FQNEAQ in the germline V gene (reference sequence). CDR3 length equals 14 residues. The sequencing input was naive CD4+ T cells from PBMCs. As for subset: CD45RA+ positively selected. The J gene is TRBJ2-2, the V gene TRBV7-9; 7 positions agree with TRBD1. The sequence came from a man aged 18 to 35 in good health. Some clones in this sample may be carry-over from other donors' samples. Here the CDR3 DNA reads TGTGCCAGCAGCTTAGACCAGGGGGCCGGGGAGCTGTTTTTT. The encoded protein is CASSLDQGAGELFF.